This T cell receptor beta chain was identified in a study of molecular identifiers for immune sequencing clone quantification. Study context: Four of five RNA aliquots from approximately 20,000 or 100,000 naive CD8 T cells were sequenced.

Methods described previously were used for bulk TCR libraries, and listed TCR primers were applied. TCRdb reprocessed the PCR reads via MiXCR and lists one record per CDR3 protein. The table lists about 640,000 distinct CDR3 sequences, less than 20% of them singletons. J gave up 5 bases and V 5 bases, and 9 bases lay outside the gene matches. Germline CDR1 is LNHDA and CDR2 is SQIVND (reference sequence). The CDR3 is made up of 15 amino acids. For naive CD8 T cells, sorting used the CD8+CD4-CCR7+CD45RA+ phenotype. The sample was naive CD8+ T cells from blood, with Jurkat cell RNA spiked in. Subset of the sample: FACS-sorted CD8+CD4-CCR7+CD45RA+ naive T cells. The TCR was taken from a human donor in good health. Some libraries in this study had Jurkat cell RNA spiked in. The chain joins TRBV19 to TRBJ2-5; 9 nucleotides match TRBD1. The CDR3 spells CASSPRDRAGETQYF. The CDR3 DNA sequence: TGTGCCAGTAGTCCGCGGGACAGGGCAGGGGAGACCCAGTACTTC.